Included here is one TCR beta chain sequence, with context. The clone's antigen remains unknown. It has no much larger one-base neighbor in the sample; base qualities were not kept. Measured from the cysteine to the phenylalanine, the CDR3 is 11 residues long. Only the CDR3 DNA stays, 33 bases, in frame from base 1. V lost 1 base and J lost 6 bases; the stretch between them is 5 bases long. Taken from the germline V gene, the CDR1 and CDR2 loops are SGHDT and YYEEEE. Using the immunoSEQ hsTCRbeta Kit, TCR beta CDR3 regions were sequenced from DNA. Processing in the source paper ran as follows. The ImmunoSEQ Analyzer was used to analyse the TCR sequencing data. T cell clonality was defined as 1 minus Pielou's evenness, as computed on productive rearrangements. T cell diversity was measured with the inverse Simpson index on productive templates. T cell density was defined as TCR beta template counts normalized to usable DNA, with usable DNA estimated by amplifying and sequencing housekeeping genes. Two-sided Kruskal-Wallis tests were used to compare TCR metrics between histologic stages. What TCRdb holds here is the immuneACCESS table cut down to in-frame rearrangements. Part of the clones is not present; checked against another copy, under half of the missing clones reflect an unresolved V gene, and the others are unexplained. That table gives V, J and clone size, and the DNA gave D and trimming. The sample yields more than 4,000 clones; 88% were counted once. The top ten hold about 2% of the sample.

These data originate in a study of immune evolution from preneoplasia to lung adenocarcinoma (dated by TCRdb to the early 2020s). Background for the entire study: HLA loss of heterozygosity was observed in around 7%, 15% and 35% of AIS, MIA and ADC lesions, respectively, and was not observed in any AAH lesions. POLYSOLVER was used to infer class I HLA alleles from exome data, and LOHHLA was used to detect allele-specific HLA loss. A total of around 58 patients with pulmonary nodules who underwent surgical resection were included in the overall cohort. The study reported that 90 to 120 samples were used for TCR sequencing. TCR sequencing data were obtained from under 60 patients. The study used immune gene expression, TCR sequencing and multiplex immunofluorescence to profile the immune contexture of lung adenocarcinoma precursors and invasive adenocarcinoma. Whole exome sequencing and methylation data from the same cohort of nodules were integrated with the immune data. Resected precursor lesions (AAH, AIS, MIA) and invasive adenocarcinomas were compared with paired morphologically normal lung tissue. Sample size was based on specimen availability rather than a prior power calculation. Points the paper makes about the study in general: The highest clonality was observed in normal lung, whereas higher T cell density and diversity but lower clonality appeared to be present in later-stage lesions. The findings reflected association rather than direct causation, and larger cohorts with long-term follow-up and longitudinal biopsies were considered necessary. All patients were from Japan and China, so applicability to Western populations was uncertain. T cell clonality was highest in KRAS-mutant nodules compared with EGFR-mutant or double wild-type lesions. The highest top T cell clone frequencies were observed in normal lung, and a progressive decrease in top T cell clone frequencies appeared to occur from AAH through AIS, MIA and invasive adenocarcinoma.

Resection was performed on patients in Japan or China between the mid-2010s and the late 2010s. Two lung cancer pathologists independently confirmed the histologic diagnosis of each case on H&E slides. Macro-dissection after pathologic assessment enriched premalignant or tumor cells for nucleic acid extraction. DNA was isolated from FFPE tissue using the AllPrep DNA/RNA FFPE Kit. This sequence uses TRBV5-6 and TRBJ2-7; no D gene call is confident. This clonotype originated in a person aged 65 to 79 with lung adenocarcinoma. The specimen sequenced was FFPE atypical adenomatous hyperplasia tissue from the lung. The cell subset or site label for this specimen denotes: atypical adenomatous hyperplasia (AAH), lung preneoplasia. The CDR3: CASSLLTEQYF. The nucleotides are TGTGCCAGCAGCTTGCTCACCGAGCAGTACTTC.